This TCR beta chain was recorded in a study of T cell responses to AZD1222 COVID-19 vaccine. General observations from the study: Donors, mostly white British, included more females; clonal diversity was possibly underestimated.

A word on this clone: The antigen is undetermined.

The V gene's germline CDR1 is MNHEY and CDR2 SMNVEV (reference sequence). This CDR3 is 13 amino acids long. V lost 5 bases and J lost 4; bases outside the gene matches: 4. Clones were read by immunoSEQ multiplex PCR, and TCRdb kept only the in-frame ones, dropping some. The profile covers about 120,000 clones, with 87% appearing a single time and around 7.2% taken by the ten largest. The material was peripheral blood, obtained on day 0 of AZD1222 vaccination. This receptor was obtained from an adult in good health. This rearrangement joins TRBV27 to TRBJ1-1; 7 positions match TRBD1. CDR3 DNA: TGTGCCAGCAGTGTGGGACAGTTCACTGAAGCTTTCTTT. Its translation: CASSVGQFTEAFF.